This TCR beta chain is from a study of T cell repertoires in cytomegalovirus infection (dated by TCRdb to about 2019). About the study as a whole: Peptide stimulations targeted recently identified HLA-C-restricted CMV epitopes, whose presentation resists viral immunomodulation, together with well-studied HLA-B-restricted epitopes. The HLA type of each donor mattered for the analysis, because public TCR beta signatures pointed to carriage of CMV infection along with the matching HLA type. Summary of the overall study and its limitations: Cumulative frequency of public TCR beta family members discriminated carriers of CMV infection plus the relevant HLA type in this cohort and an independent approximately 370-donor cohort. The ex vivo response was dominated by HLA-C-restricted CMV-specific TCR beta clonotypes, which also provided the single most frequent clonotype in two of eight donors.

Sequencing took place on an Illumina HiSeq 1500. Using fastp trimming at Q25 and MiXCR clonotype assembly, TCRdb reanalyzed the public sequencing data and kept in-frame beta chains. Identical CDR3 proteins give one entry, which carries the most common genes and DNA. The sample table contains roughly 310,000 distinct CDR3 sequences; only one count was recorded for about 27% of them. The ten largest clones capture 20% of the sample. Only a few counts were recorded for this clonotype. No cognate antigen has been identified for it. No much larger clone is present one base from it, and per-base qualities are unavailable. The CDR3, from cysteine to phenylalanine, totals 14 residues. The DNA shown is the 42-base CDR3, in frame from base 1. V drops 2 bases and J drops 2 bases, leaving 11 bases in between. Via the germline V gene, CDR1 is SGHTS and CDR2 YDEGEE. Taken with the paper, the label for treatment or condition translates to: in vitro stimulation with specific CMV peptide epitopes to enrich CMV-specific T cells.

The V and J genes are TRBV5-8 and TRBJ2-7, and TRBD1 may be the D gene, going by 6 matching bases. This TCR derives from a human donor in good health (CMV status not recorded). Some clones in this sample may be carry-over from other donors' samples. Material: cultured PBMCs, obtained from culture after CMV antigen stimulation. Here the CDR3 is given as CASSFSGAPYEQYF. The bases are TGTGCCAGCAGCTTCTCAGGGGCGCCCTACGAGCAGTACTTC. This CDR3, with the reference TRBV5-8 and TRBJ2-7 proteins standing in past its ends, gives the full variable domain EAGVTQSPTHLIKTRGQQATLRCSPISGHTSVYWYQQALGLGLQFLLWYDEGEERNRGNFPPRFSGRQFPNYSSELNVNALELEDSALYLCASSFSGAPYEQYFGPGTRLTVT.